This entry features one TCR beta chain sequence. Germline-derived CDR1 and CDR2 are KGHSH and LQKENI. There are 14 residues in the CDR3. Every sample had its cDNA made across eight separate reactions. The UMIs carried a 6-nucleotide sample barcode, and they were added by template switching. PCR of TCRalpha and TCRbeta cDNA was nested, with two rounds of about 17 and 10 cycles. TCRdb processed the 5' RACE reads again and assigns one entry to each CDR3 protein, with no DNA. This listing includes under 130,000 distinct CDR3 sequences. This sample was taken from a study of monozygotic twins with inflammatory bowel disease. Staff drew an approximately 2.6 ml blood sample from each donor.

Material for sequencing was blood. This TCR was recovered from a human donor with ulcerative colitis or Crohn's disease, or a healthy co-twin of an affected twin (not recorded which). The genes are TRBV18 and TRBJ1-6; TCRdb selects TRBD1, and the lack of DNA leaves this call unchecked. CDR3 sequence reads: CASSPGLGDSPLHF.